Presented here are 9 T cell receptor beta chains from one specimen sequenced in a study of glioma-infiltrating T cells after dendritic cell vaccination. Data came from immunoSEQ multiplex PCR; TCRdb stores just in-frame clones and leaves some out. The repertoire consists of 55,000 to 75,000 clones, with 81% occurring once and the leading ten covering 7.9%. The sequences come from blood, collected before dendritic cell vaccination. These receptors originate from a human donor with glioblastoma.

In its sample, this clone was seen once. The CDR3 region is CASSSLADYEQYF. CDR3 DNA sequence: TGTGCCAGCAGTTCCCTAGCGGACTACGAGCAGTACTTC. The J gene is TRBJ2-7, the V gene TRBV6-5, with 7 bases fitting TRBD2. This CDR3 is 13 amino acids long. Trimming removed 4 bases from V and 3 bases from J; junction bases left unmatched: 3. CDR1 and CDR2 from the germline V gene are MNHEY and SVGAGI.

The V and J genes are TRBV11-2 and TRBJ1-6, with D maybe TRBD1 (5 bases). Germline V gene lookup returns CDR1 SGHAT and CDR2 FQNNGV. V was trimmed by 0 bases and J by 10 bases, leaving 10 bases between them. The CDR3 is 14 residues long. The CDR3 bases are TGTGCCAGCAGCTTAGATGGGGCAGGATCACCCCTCCACTTT. Encoded protein: CASSLDGAGSPLHF.

The chain has TRBV9 and TRBJ1-1; D is unresolved. Trimming took 4 bases from V and 2 from J, leaving 9 bases between them. From germline, CDR1 is SGDLS and CDR2 YYNGEE. This CDR3 is built from 13 residues. The CDR3 is CASSPTRNTEAFF. CDR3 bases: TGTGCCAGCAGCCCCACTCGAAACACTGAAGCTTTCTTT.

This clone turned up a few times. The V gene is TRBV14, the J gene TRBJ2-7; D perhaps matches TRBD2 (5 bases). The V gene lost 0 bases and the J gene lost 7 bases, with 16 bases spanning the gap. CDR3 length equals 15 residues. Germline assignment: CDR1 SGHDN and CDR2 FVKESK. DNA for the CDR3: TGTGCCAGCAGCCAAGATGGGCTTCAGAGGGAGGAGCAGTACTTC. Its protein is CASSQDGLQREEQYF.

The gene calls are TRBV7-2 and TRBJ2-3; 10 bases align to TRBD1. The CDR3 contains 16 residues. After removal of 0 bases from V and 4 bases from J, the junction contained 4 bases not matched to a gene. In germline, CDR1 is SGHTA, CDR2 FQGNSA. CDR3 region: CASSLAVGQGSDTQYF. CDR3 coding DNA: TGTGCCAGCAGCTTAGCTGTGGGACAGGGGTCAGATACGCAGTATTTT.

On this clone: This sample also contains other DNA sequences that code for the same CDR3. This chain joins TRBV28 and TRBJ1-5; D uncertain. There are 12 residues in the CDR3. From germline, CDR1 is MDHEN and CDR2 SYDVKM. Trimming left V 4 bases short and J 3 bases short, with 4 bases between. CDR3 in DNA: TGTGCCAGCAGTTCAAACAATCAGCCCCAGCATTTT. Its translation is CASSSNNQPQHF.

This clone was recorded once. The chain employs TRBV7-9 and TRBJ2-3; TRBD2 aligns across 11 bases. Germline loops: CDR1 SEHNR, CDR2 FQNEAQ (reference sequence). The CDR3 extends over 14 amino acids. The V and J ends lost 4 bases and 6 bases, in that order; junction bases with no gene match: 3. CDR3 coding DNA: TGTGCCAGCAGCTCTAGCGGGGGGAGCGATACGCAGTATTTT. Protein product: CASSSSGGSDTQYF.

This chain links TRBV9 with TRBJ2-7, with D possibly TRBD2 on 5 matching bases. Germline CDR1 SGDLS, CDR2 YYNGEE. CDR3 length: 12 amino acids. V was pared by 5 bases and J by 7 bases, with 13 bases between. In nucleotides, the CDR3 is TGTGCCAGCAGTGCGGACTCCCGGGAGCAGTACTTC. Protein product: CASSADSREQYF.

This clone was counted between two and nine times. This rearrangement joins TRBV7-9 to TRBJ2-7; D is perhaps TRBD1 (5 bases). The CDR3 has 13 amino acids. Germline loops: CDR1 SEHNR, CDR2 FQNEAQ (reference sequence). Trimming cost V 5 bases and J 0 bases, with 8 bases left between them. The CDR3 spells CASSRGGSYEQYF. The CDR3 coding sequence is TGTGCCAGCAGCAGGGGCGGCTCCTACGAGCAGTACTTC.